The next 17 T cell receptor beta chains were all read from a single sample in a study of blood T cell repertoires in COVID-19. Method: immunoSEQ multiplex PCR; TCRdb's copy keeps in-frame clones and lacks some. This repertoire shows over 200,000 clones, over 75% found once; its top ten account for around 0.8%. The sequenced sample consisted of peripheral blood. The receptors shown here come from a woman between 25 and 40 years old with acute or convalescent COVID-19.

The V and J genes are TRBV14 and TRBJ2-5; 8 nucleotides align to TRBD1. This CDR3 region has 16 residues. Trimming cost V 4 bases and J 4 bases; bases outside gene matches: 11. CDR1 is SGHDN, CDR2 FVKESK, per germline. The CDR3 DNA reads TGTGCCAGCAGCCCTAGGGACAGGAGCTTCGCAGAGACCCAGTACTTC. It yields the protein CASSPRDRSFAETQYF.

The chain has TRBV6-4 and TRBJ2-1, with TRBD2 matching 9 bases. The CDR3 extends over 16 amino acids. Germline V gene data show CDR1 as MRHNA and CDR2 as SNTAGT. Trimming cost V 5 bases and J 7 bases; bases outside gene matches: 12. CDR3: CASSPTLGLARNEQFF. Here the CDR3 DNA reads TGTGCCAGCAGTCCCACCCTTGGACTAGCGAGGAATGAGCAGTTCTTC.

This chain uses TRBV5-1 with TRBJ2-7, with 8 bases aligning to TRBD1. Trimming cost V 2 bases and J 6 bases; bases outside gene matches: 7. Per germline, CDR1 SGHRS and CDR2 YFSETQ. The CDR3 extends over 14 amino acids. Here the CDR3 reads CASSFGQGGGEQYF. As DNA, the CDR3 is TGCGCCAGCAGCTTTGGACAGGGCGGAGGCGAGCAGTACTTC.

The rearrangement links TRBV5-1 to TRBJ1-1; D is possibly TRBD1 (5 bases). Trimming removed 3 bases at V and 1 base at J, with 13 bases between. CDR1 SGHRS and CDR2 YFSETQ come from the germline V gene. The CDR3 loop spans 15 amino acids. CDR3 sequence reads: CASSWGLRGNTEAFF. DNA for the CDR3: TGCGCCAGCAGCTGGGGACTGCGGGGGAACACTGAAGCTTTCTTT.

The rearrangement links TRBV19 to TRBJ2-1, with 10 bases fitting TRBD2. The V segment lost 6 bases and the J segment 2 bases; nucleotides outside the gene matches: 4. The CDR3 covers 15 residues. The germline V gene encodes CDR1 LNHDA and CDR2 SQIVND (reference sequence). CDR3 sequence reads: CASRPSGRAYNEQFF. The CDR3 DNA follows: TGTGCCAGTAGGCCTAGCGGGAGAGCCTACAATGAGCAGTTCTTC. The full variable domain, its missing parts supplied by reference TRBV19 and TRBJ2-1, is DGGITQSPKYLFRKEGQNVTLSCEQNLNHDAMYWYRQDPGQGLRLIYYSQIVNDFQKGDIAEGYSVSREKKESFPLTVTSAQKNPTAFYLCASRPSGRAYNEQFFGPGTRLTVL.

J is TRBJ1-4 and V is TRBV7-9; TRBD1 agrees at 7 bases. The V gene end was trimmed by 5 bases and the J gene end by 10 bases; junction bases not matched to a gene: 13. From germline, CDR1 is SEHNR and CDR2 FQNEAQ (reference sequence). The CDR3 has 15 residues. The DNA of the CDR3 is TGTGCCAGCAGCCCTGACAGGGCGAGTTTGGGAAAACTGTTTTTT. Protein product: CASSPDRASLGKLFF.

This clone was observed once. The rearrangement links TRBV11-3 to TRBJ2-7; tentative D call: TRBD2 (5 bases). V dropped 5 bases and J dropped 1 base, with 15 bases sitting between them. In germline, CDR1 is SGHNT, CDR2 YENEEA. The CDR3 spans 15 residues. CDR3 loop: CASSPSIGVSYEQYF. The CDR3 coding sequence is TGTGCCAGCAGCCCCTCAATCGGGGTATCCTACGAGCAGTACTTC.

This sequence joins TRBV28 and TRBJ1-4; tentative D call: TRBD1 (6 bases). Trimming stripped 8 bases from V and 7 bases from J, with 14 bases between. The germline V gene has CDR1 MDHEN and CDR2 SYDVKM. The CDR3 spans 13 residues. CDR3: CASGPGAGEKLFF. The CDR3 region has the DNA TGTGCCAGCGGCCCAGGGGCAGGTGAAAAACTGTTTTTT.

On this clone: Within the sample, other DNA sequences also encode this same CDR3. This chain uses TRBV6-5 with TRBJ2-7; D ambiguous. CDR1 is MNHEY, CDR2 SVGAGI, per germline. Trimming left V 0 bases short and J 0 bases short, with 6 bases between. This CDR3 has 14 amino acids. The CDR3 loop reads CASSYSYSSYEQYF. Here the CDR3 DNA reads TGTGCCAGCAGTTACTCGTACAGCTCCTACGAGCAGTACTTC.

The genes are TRBV6-1 and TRBJ2-7, with D tentatively TRBD1 (5 bases). Germline values: CDR1 MNHNS, CDR2 SASEGT. V lost 3 bases and J lost 1, with 13 bases in between. This CDR3 region has 15 residues. The CDR3 coding sequence is TGTGCCAGCAGTGACCTGACAGTTTATTCCTACGAGCAGTACTTC. Translation: CASSDLTVYSYEQYF.

This clone was seen more than once but under ten times. This chain connects TRBV9 to TRBJ2-2; D perhaps matches TRBD1 (6 bases). The CDR3 sequence is 16 residues long. V was cut by 5 bases and J by 5 bases, with 19 bases left in between. Looked up from germline, CDR1 is SGDLS and CDR2 is YYNGEE. CDR3 in amino acids: CASSPVGQGRTGELFF. The CDR3 bases are TGTGCCAGCAGTCCCGTTGGGCAGGGGCGTACCGGGGAGCTGTTTTTT.

A remark on this clone: Other DNA sequences in the same sample also yield this CDR3. This CDR3 reads CAWSVQGTTEAFF. CDR3 coding DNA: TGTGCCTGGAGTGTGCAGGGGACCACTGAAGCTTTCTTT. This chain connects TRBV30 to TRBJ1-1; D perhaps matches TRBD1 (6 bases). The CDR3 loop spans 13 amino acids. Germline V lookup: CDR1 GTSNPN, CDR2 SVGIG (reference sequence). V gave up 0 bases and J gave up 4 bases, with 9 bases separating them.

This clone was seen only once. Here the CDR3 DNA reads TGCGCCAGCAGCGTAACAGGGGTAGATTCTGGAAACACCATATATTTT. Translated, it gives CASSVTGVDSGNTIYF. The chain has TRBV5-1 and TRBJ1-3, with TRBD1 identical over 7 bases. V was clipped by 4 bases and J by 1 base; unmatched bases: 8. From germline, CDR1 is SGHRS and CDR2 YFSETQ. The CDR3 has 16 amino acids.

The chain recombines TRBV7-9 with TRBJ2-1, with 10 bases that match TRBD2. The CDR3 runs 15 residues. Germline CDR1 SEHNR, CDR2 FQNEAQ (reference sequence). V shed 5 bases, J shed 8 bases, and the junction held 9 bases outside the gene matches. The CDR3 sequence is CASSSGRAINDEQFF. CDR3 coding DNA: TGTGCCAGCAGCAGCGGGAGGGCCATTAATGATGAGCAGTTCTTC.

Here the CDR3 reads CAWDKAGTDTQYF. The CDR3 DNA sequence: TGTGCCTGGGATAAGGCGGGCACAGATACGCAGTATTTT. The chain couples TRBV30 to TRBJ2-3; D uncertain. Germline values: CDR1 GTSNPN, CDR2 SVGIG (reference sequence). The CDR3 is 13 residues long. The V and J ends lost 5 bases and 1 base respectively, with 10 bases between them.

This clone has just one count. The V and J genes are TRBV9 and TRBJ2-5; D remains ambiguous. There are 13 residues in the CDR3. From germline, CDR1 is SGDLS and CDR2 YYNGEE. V was pared by 4 bases and J by 5 bases, with 12 bases between. The CDR3 loop is CASSPSLRETQYF. CDR3 sequence (DNA): TGTGCCAGCAGCCCCTCCCTCCGGGAGACCCAGTACTTC.

This clone was counted a single time. V is TRBV5-1 and J is TRBJ1-6; D gene unclear. With 2 bases removed from V and 0 bases from J, the gap between germline ends came to 9 bases. The germline V gene has CDR1 SGHRS and CDR2 YFSETQ. The CDR3 loop spans 16 amino acids. The CDR3: CASSLVPSSYNSPLHF. The CDR3 DNA reads TGCGCCAGCAGCTTAGTCCCTAGCTCCTATAATTCACCCCTCCACTTT.